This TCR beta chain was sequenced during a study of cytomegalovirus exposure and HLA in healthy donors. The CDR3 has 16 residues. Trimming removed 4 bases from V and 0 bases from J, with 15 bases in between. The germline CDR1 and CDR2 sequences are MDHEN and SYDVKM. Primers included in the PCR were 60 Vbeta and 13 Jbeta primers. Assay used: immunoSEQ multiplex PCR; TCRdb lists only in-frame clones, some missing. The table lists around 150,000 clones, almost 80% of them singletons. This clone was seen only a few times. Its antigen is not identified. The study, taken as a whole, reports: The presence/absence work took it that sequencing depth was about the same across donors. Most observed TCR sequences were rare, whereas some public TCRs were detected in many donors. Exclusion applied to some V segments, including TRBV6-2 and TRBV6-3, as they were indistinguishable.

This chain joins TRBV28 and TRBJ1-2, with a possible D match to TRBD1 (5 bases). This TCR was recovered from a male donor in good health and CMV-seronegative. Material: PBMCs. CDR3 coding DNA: TGTGCCAGCAGTTCCTATGGACACGACGCTAACTATGGCTACACCTTC. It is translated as CASSSYGHDANYGYTF.